The 16 T cell receptor beta chains below were found in one sample sequenced in a study of CD8+ T cells in alopecia areata listed by TCRdb under 2018. What this sample's time point label stands for: baseline before oral tofacitinib. Preparation of the library involved the immunoSEQ multiplex PCR assay. For TCR sequencing, RNA was extracted from every sample and reverse transcribed into cDNA to serve as template. This is the immuneACCESS table as TCRdb keeps it, with only in-frame sequences that have V and J called. A part of the clones is gone; compared with another copy, unresolved V genes explain less than half, and the rest is unexplained. This sample comprises 100,000 to 150,000 clones, about 57% of them detected only once. The ten most abundant clones make up less than 5.5% of the sample. The specimen was CD4+ T cells sorted from blood, collected at week 0. The source is a human donor with alopecia areata.

The chain combines TRBV7-4 with TRBJ1-3; possibly TRBD1 for D (5 bases). Trimming removed 5 bases at V and 0 bases at J, with 11 bases between. The CDR3 spans 15 residues. Germline V gene lookup returns CDR1 SGHVT and CDR2 SQSDAQ. The CDR3 here is CASSMSDSSGNTIYF. In DNA form, the CDR3 reads TGTGCCAGCAGCATGAGTGACAGCTCTGGAAACACCATATATTTT.

This rearrangement joins TRBV7-3 to TRBJ2-2; TRBD2 agrees at 10 bases. Per germline, CDR1 SGHTA and CDR2 FQGTGA. The CDR3 is 16 residues long. Losses at the gene ends were 5 bases for V and 4 bases for J; bases not matched to a gene: 7. CDR3 sequence (DNA): TGTGCCAGCAGCCCCCGGACTAGCGGAACCACCGGGGAGCTGTTTTTT. This translates into CASSPRTSGTTGELFF.

This clone has just a few counts. The chain carries TRBV2 and TRBJ2-5; tentatively, D is TRBD1 (6 bases). V dropped 7 bases and J dropped 5 bases, with 14 bases sitting between them. CDR3 size: 13 residues. Germline V lookup: CDR1 SNHLY, CDR2 FYNNEI. CDR3 coding DNA: TGTGCCAGCACTCACGACCAGGGGGAGACCCAGTACTTC. Encoded protein: CASTHDQGETQYF.

This chain uses TRBV7-8 with TRBJ2-3, with 8 bases identical to TRBD2. The CDR3 is made up of 16 amino acids. Per germline, CDR1 SGHVS and CDR2 FQNEAQ. Trimming removed 0 bases from V and 4 bases from J; junction bases left unmatched: 6. This CDR3 is CASSLAAGGAPDTQYF. Here the CDR3 DNA reads TGTGCCAGCAGCTTAGCGGCGGGAGGCGCGCCAGATACGCAGTATTTT.

This clone was counted between two and nine times. The V call is TRBV7-9, the J call TRBJ1-1; tentative D call: TRBD1 (6 bases). Germline CDR1 and CDR2: SEHNR and FQNEAQ (reference sequence). The V end lost 6 bases, the J end lost 2 bases, and 10 bases lay between the germline ends. This CDR3 contains 13 residues. The CDR3: CASRPQGNTEAFF. The CDR3 region has the DNA TGTGCCAGCAGGCCACAGGGAAACACTGAAGCTTTCTTT.

This clone was found a few times. The chain joins TRBV2 to TRBJ2-1; D gene unclear. With 7 bases removed from V and 9 bases from J, the gap between germline ends came to 10 bases. Per germline, CDR1 SNHLY and CDR2 FYNNEI. The CDR3 runs to 11 residues. The CDR3 loop reads CASNENREQFF. The CDR3 DNA is TGTGCCAGCAACGAGAATCGTGAGCAGTTCTTC.

This chain joins TRBV7-2 and TRBJ2-2, with D tentatively TRBD1 (6 bases). Trimming removed 5 bases at V and 5 bases at J, with 18 bases between. CDR1 SGHTA and CDR2 FQGNSA come from the germline V gene. The length of the CDR3 is 16 residues. The CDR3 loop reads CASSLGGGSATGELFF. The DNA of the CDR3 is TGTGCCAGCAGCCTCGGTGGGGGCAGTGCGACCGGGGAGCTGTTTTTT.

This clone has just a few counts. V gene TRBV29-1 combines with J gene TRBJ2-3, with 11 bases identical to TRBD2. Trimming removed 0 bases from V and 2 bases from J; junction bases left unmatched: 10. CDR1 and CDR2 from the germline V gene are SQVTM and ANQGSEA. The CDR3 spans 18 residues. DNA of the CDR3: TGCAGCGTTGAAGATTCGTTGGCTAGCGGGGGGTTCACAGATACGCAGTATTTT. Protein product: CSVEDSLASGGFTDTQYF.

This chain uses TRBV5-4 with TRBJ2-5; D remains ambiguous. With 1 base removed from V and 4 bases from J, the gap between germline ends came to 2 bases. There are 11 residues in the CDR3. Looked up from germline, CDR1 is SGHNT and CDR2 is YYREEE (reference sequence). Written as DNA, the CDR3 is TGTGCCAGCAGCTTGCTAGAGACCCAGTACTTC. Its translation is CASSLLETQYF.

The chain joins TRBV7-2 to TRBJ2-7, with 12 bases that match TRBD2. The length of the CDR3 is 16 residues. Germline-derived CDR1 and CDR2 are SGHTA and FQGNSA. V was clipped by 3 bases and J by 5 bases; unmatched bases: 8. In DNA form, the CDR3 reads TGTGCCAGCAGCTTTGGACCGGGACTAGCGGGCAACGAGCAGTACTTC. It codes for CASSFGPGLAGNEQYF. Full variable domain (remainder filled in from reference TRBV7-2 and TRBJ2-7): GAGVSQSPSNKVTEKGKDVELRCDPISGHTALYWYRQSLGQGLEFLIYFQGNSAPDKSGLPSDRFSAERTGGSVSTLTIQRTQQEDSAVYLCASSFGPGLAGNEQYFGPGTRLTVT.

The genes are TRBV30 and TRBJ2-2, with D maybe TRBD1 (5 bases). The CDR3 is 14 amino acids. V was clipped by 0 bases and J by 3 bases, with 8 bases between them. Looked up from germline, CDR1 is GTSNPN and CDR2 is SVGIG (reference sequence). The CDR3 sequence: CAWSVRGYTGELFF. As DNA, the CDR3 is TGTGCCTGGAGTGTAAGGGGTTACACCGGGGAGCTGTTTTTT. Full variable domain (remainder filled in from reference TRBV30 and TRBJ2-2): SQTIHQWPATLVQPVGSPLSLECTVEGTSNPNLYWYRQAAGRGLQLLFYSVGIGQISSEVPQNLSASRPQDRQFILSSKKLLLSDSGFYLCAWSVRGYTGELFFGEGSRLTVL.

The rearrangement links TRBV6-5 to TRBJ2-3, with TRBD1 identical over 9 bases. CDR3 size: 14 residues. Germline trimming cut 6 bases from V and 5 bases from J; bases unmatched to any gene: 6. The germline V gene encodes CDR1 MNHEY and CDR2 SVGAGI. In DNA, the CDR3 is TGTGCCAGCAGCCTGGGACAGGGAATAGATACGCAGTATTTT. Its protein is CASSLGQGIDTQYF.

The chain recombines TRBV6-5 with TRBJ1-2, with D maybe TRBD1 (6 bases). This CDR3 spans 14 amino acids. V was shortened by 0 bases and J by 8 bases, with 13 bases between the two germline ends. Germline CDR1 reads MNHEY; CDR2 reads SVGAGI. CDR3 DNA sequence: TGTGCCAGCAGTTACTCGACGACAGGCGGCGGCTACACCTTC. Its protein product is CASSYSTTGGGYTF.

The chain combines TRBV28 with TRBJ2-3; 8 nucleotides line up with TRBD2. The V gene end was trimmed by 4 bases and the J gene end by 1 base; junction bases not matched to a gene: 4. The germline CDR1 and CDR2 sequences are MDHEN and SYDVKM. CDR3 length: 15 amino acids. DNA of the CDR3: TGTGCCAGCAGTTCCGTAGCGGGACGCACAGATACGCAGTATTTT. As protein: CASSSVAGRTDTQYF. The full variable domain, its missing parts supplied by reference TRBV28 and TRBJ2-3, is DVKVTQSSRYLVKRTGEKVFLECVQDMDHENMFWYRQDPGLGLRLIYFSYDVKMKEKGDIPEGYSVSREKKERFSLILESASTNQTSMYLCASSSVAGRTDTQYFGPGTRLTVL.

This chain joins TRBV5-1 and TRBJ2-1, with 8 bases lining up with TRBD2. The CDR3 length is 15 residues. J lost 7 bases, V lost 3 bases, and 9 bases had no gene match. Germline CDR1 is SGHRS and CDR2 is YFSETQ. CDR3 sequence (DNA): TGCGCCAGCAGCTACCCGGACGGGAGGGTGAATGAGCAGTTCTTC. It codes for CASSYPDGRVNEQFF. The whole variable domain, filled in from reference TRBV5-1 and TRBJ2-1, reads KAGVTQTPRYLIKTRGQQVTLSCSPISGHRSVSWYQQTPGQGLQFLFEYFSETQRNKGNFPGRFSGRQFSNSRSEMNVSTLELGDSALYLCASSYPDGRVNEQFFGPGTRLTVL.

In the case of this clone: At one end, the junction sequence differs from germline, possibly due to a read error. J is TRBJ1-1 and V is TRBV28, with TRBD1 matching over 7 bases. The CDR3 length is 15 residues. Per germline, CDR1 MDHEN and CDR2 SYDVKM. CDR3 amino acids: CASSFSSRGNAEAFF. CDR3 in DNA: TGTGCCAGCAGTTTTTCTTCCAGGGGGAACGCTGAAGCTTTCTTT.